This T cell receptor beta chain comes out of a study of OX40 agonist ivuxolimab in advanced cancers. Looking at the study overall: A male proportion of just over 80% was recorded, with mean age around 62 years and range roughly 20 to 90. It was permissible to have had prior anti-PD-1, anti-PD-L1 or anti-CTLA-4 therapy, and around 40% had some.

TCRdb keeps only in-frame clones here, not all; method: immunoSEQ multiplex PCR. The data contain about 46,000 clones, around nine tenths of them singletons. The germline V gene encodes CDR1 MNHEY and CDR2 SMNVEV (reference sequence). V lost 6 bases and J lost 5, with 13 bases in between. This CDR3 comprises 14 residues. This clone occurred a few times. Its specificity is not known. General study results and limits: The work left the antigen specificity of expanded peripheral T cells undetermined. Clonal expansion in partial responders at 0.1-3.0 mg/kg ranked among the lowest.

This chain links TRBV27 with TRBJ1-4, with a possible D match to TRBD1 (6 bases). Sequencing was performed on CD4+ or CD8+ T cells sorted from blood, taken in a trial of the OX40 agonist ivuxolimab. The TCR comes from an adult with an advanced solid tumor such as melanoma, head and neck, liver or kidney cancer. In nucleotides, the CDR3 is TGTGCCAGCAGCCAGACAGGCGTGAATGAAAAACTGTTTTTT. Its protein product is CASSQTGVNEKLFF.